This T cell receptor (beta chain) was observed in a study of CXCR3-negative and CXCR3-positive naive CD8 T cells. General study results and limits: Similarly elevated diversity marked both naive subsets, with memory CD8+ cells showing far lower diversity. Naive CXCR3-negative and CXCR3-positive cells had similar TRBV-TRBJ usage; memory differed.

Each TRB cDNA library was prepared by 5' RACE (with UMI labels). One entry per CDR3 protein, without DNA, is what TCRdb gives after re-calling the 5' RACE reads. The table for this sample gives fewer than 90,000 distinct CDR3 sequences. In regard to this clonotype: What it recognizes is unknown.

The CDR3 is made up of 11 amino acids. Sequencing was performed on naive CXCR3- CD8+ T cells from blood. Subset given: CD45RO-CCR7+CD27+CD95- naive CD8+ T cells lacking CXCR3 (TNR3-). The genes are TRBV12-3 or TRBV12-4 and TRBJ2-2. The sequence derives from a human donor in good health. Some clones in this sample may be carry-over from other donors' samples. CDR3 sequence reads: CASSFVGELFF.